One and the same sample provided the 10 T cell receptor beta chains below, sequenced in a study of T-cell reconstitution after alpha-beta-depleted transplantation in children. The TCRbeta library incorporated unique molecular identifiers. MiXCR, run by TCRdb on the PCR reads, gives a single entry per CDR3 protein. Among around 700,000 distinct CDR3 sequences, around 13% were seen once, and the ten largest hold roughly 0.77%. Material: PBMCs, obtained before TCRalphabeta/CD19-depleted stem cell transplant. All receptors derive from a girl aged 2 to 10 with congenital amegakaryocytic thrombocytopenia, due to receive a stem cell transplant.

As to this clonotype: An end of the junction does not agree with germline; a read error may underlie this. The chain employs TRBV7-2 and TRBJ2-1; the D is unclear. The germline V gene has CDR1 SGHTA and CDR2 FQGNSA. This CDR3 has 14 residues. CDR3 sequence (DNA): TGTGCCAGCAGCCCGAATTGGGGTTGGAATGAACAGTTCTTC. Amino acid sequence: CASSPNWGWNEQFF.

The V call is TRBV5-5, the J call TRBJ2-2, with D perhaps TRBD1 or TRBD2 (5 bases each). Germline values: CDR1 SGHKS, CDR2 YYEKEE (reference sequence). V was shortened by 4 bases and J by 1 base, with 14 bases between the two germline ends. The CDR3 runs 16 residues. The DNA of the CDR3 is TGTGCCAGCAGCCTTCCCGGGACCCTGAACACCGGGGAGCTGTTTTTT. It specifies CASSLPGTLNTGELFF.

This clonotype was counted many times. The chain joins TRBV27 to TRBJ2-2, with 8 nucleotides matching TRBD1. The CDR3 loop spans 17 amino acids. Per germline, CDR1 MNHEY and CDR2 SMNVEV (reference sequence). V shed 2 bases, J shed 6 bases, and the junction held 11 bases outside the gene matches. As DNA, the CDR3 is TGTGCCAGCAGTTTAATTCCCGGACAGGGATTTGCCGGGGAGCTGTTTTTT. It codes for CASSLIPGQGFAGELFF.

In its sample, this clonotype was seen many times. The genes are TRBV3-1 and TRBJ2-2; TRBD2 is a possible D gene (6 bases). Per the germline V gene, CDR1 is LGHDT and CDR2 is YNNKEL (reference sequence). Trimming shortened V by 5 bases and J by 1 base, and 20 bases separated the two germline ends. The CDR3 sequence is 18 residues long. For the CDR3, the DNA is TGTGCCAGCAGCAGGGTAGCGGCCAAGTTCGGGAACACCGGGGAGCTGTTTTTT. Protein: CASSRVAAKFGNTGELFF.

This clonotype was found a few times. The genes are TRBV5-5 and TRBJ2-1; D call uncertain. The CDR3 consists of 13 residues. Germline CDR1 reads SGHKS; CDR2 reads YYEKEE (reference sequence). Trimming removed 0 bases from V and 10 bases from J, with 11 bases in between. The CDR3 DNA reads as TGTGCCAGCAGCTTGGTTCCCCTAGAAGAGCAGTTCTTC. It encodes CASSLVPLEEQFF. Filled out from reference TRBV5-5 and TRBJ2-1, the complete variable domain reads DAGVTQSPTHLIKTRGQQVTLRCSPISGHKSVSWYQQVLGQGPQFIFQYYEKEERGRGNFPDRFSARQFPNYSSELNVNALLLGDSALYLCASSLVPLEEQFFGPGTRLTVL.

This clonotype was counted only a few times. The genes are TRBV20-1 and TRBJ1-1, with 10 bases lining up with TRBD1. There are 15 residues in the CDR3. The trim removed 2 bases at V and 2 bases at J, leaving 5 bases unmatched. CDR1 DFQATT and CDR2 SNEGSKA come from the germline V gene (reference sequence). The CDR3 loop is CSARWDRGGNTEAFF. CDR3 coding DNA: TGCAGTGCTAGATGGGACAGGGGCGGCAACACTGAAGCTTTCTTT.

This sequence joins TRBV20-1 and TRBJ1-1; D is possibly TRBD1 (5 bases). This CDR3 comprises 13 residues. Germline CDR1 reads DFQATT; CDR2 reads SNEGSKA (reference sequence). Trimming removed 3 bases at V and 5 bases at J, with 13 bases between. DNA of the CDR3: TGCAGTGCTAGTGTAGGGACCCGTACTGAAGCTTTCTTT. It is translated as CSASVGTRTEAFF.

This clonotype was recorded a few times. This chain uses TRBV10-3 with TRBJ2-7; no clear D. V shed 1 base and J shed 0 bases, with 13 bases lying between them. This CDR3 is 16 amino acids long. In germline, CDR1 is ENHRY, CDR2 SYGVKD. CDR3: CAISEYGAGGSYEQYF. The CDR3 bases are TGTGCCATCAGTGAGTATGGAGCAGGTGGCTCCTACGAGCAGTACTTC.

This clonotype was recorded a few times. The chain couples TRBV6-5 to TRBJ1-2, with unresolved D. CDR1 is MNHEY and CDR2 is SVGAGI in the germline V gene. This CDR3 has 11 amino acids. Trimming stripped 6 bases from V and 8 bases from J, with 10 bases between. The CDR3 DNA sequence: TGTGCCAGCAGGACTAACGGGGGCTACACCTTC. The encoded protein is CASRTNGGYTF.

This clonotype was observed at least ten times. The chain combines TRBV20-1 with TRBJ2-1, with D perhaps TRBD2 (5 bases). The ends were cut back, 6 bases at V and 4 bases at J, with 10 bases in the middle. Germline assignment: CDR1 DFQATT and CDR2 SNEGSKA (reference sequence). The CDR3 length is 12 residues. The CDR3 sequence: CSAGVGYNEQFF. CDR3 sequence (DNA): TGCAGTGCGGGAGTGGGGTACAATGAGCAGTTCTTC.